A selection of T cell receptor beta chains follows, all from one sample in a study of blood T cell repertoires in COVID-19. Generated by immunoSEQ multiplex PCR, the TCRdb table keeps only in-frame clones and is missing some. The table has some 250,000 clones, 75% to 90% seen once. Sequencing was done on a sample of peripheral blood. These receptors were taken from a woman aged 25 to 45 who had recovered from COVID-19. Both conserved end residues are part of each CDR3. Each record gives: D gene, V gene, J gene, clone size, CDR3 DNA, CDR3 protein. D genes are given only for firm matches. Expanded clones are given a class, and other clones once, few, many or no size at all.

d_call: TRBD2; v_call: TRBV5-1; j_call: TRBJ2-5; clone_size: NA; cdr3_nt: TGCGCCAGCAGCAACGGACTAGCGGGGGGGCAGGAGACCCAGTACTTC; cdr3_aa: CASSNGLAGGQETQYF
d_call: NA; v_call: TRBV27; j_call: TRBJ2-1; clone_size: NA; cdr3_nt: TGTGCCAGCACAGTAGCGGCCTCCTACAATGAGCAGTTCTTC; cdr3_aa: CASTVAASYNEQFF
d_call: TRBD1; v_call: TRBV5-4; j_call: TRBJ2-2; clone_size: NA; cdr3_nt: TGTGCCAGCAGCACGGGACAGGGGTACACCGGGGAGCTGTTTTTT; cdr3_aa: CASSTGQGYTGELFF
d_call: NA; v_call: TRBV15; j_call: TRBJ2-6; clone_size: NA; cdr3_nt: TGTGCCACCAGCAGCCTAGGACAGTACGGCTCTGGGGCCAACGTCCTGACTTTC; cdr3_aa: CATSSLGQYGSGANVLTF
d_call: NA; v_call: TRBV6-1; j_call: TRBJ2-3; clone_size: NA; cdr3_nt: TGTGCCAGCAGTGAAGAGGTGGTGGGACATCATTCTTTGCAGTATTTT; cdr3_aa: CASSEEVVGHHSLQYF
d_call: TRBD2; v_call: TRBV4-3; j_call: TRBJ2-4; clone_size: once; cdr3_nt: TGCGCCAGCAGCCAAGGGACTAGCGGGGGGGCCGGTAACATTCAGTACTTC; cdr3_aa: CASSQGTSGGAGNIQYF
d_call: NA; v_call: TRBV9; j_call: TRBJ2-3; clone_size: NA; cdr3_nt: TGTGCCAGCAGCGTAGATTTCGACGGCGGGTATACGCAGTATTTT; cdr3_aa: CASSVDFDGGYTQYF
d_call: NA; v_call: TRBV29-1; j_call: TRBJ2-3; clone_size: NA; cdr3_nt: TGCAGCGTTGAAGATCGGGGTGATAGTAGAGATACGCAGTATTTT; cdr3_aa: CSVEDRGDSRDTQYF
d_call: NA; v_call: TRBV6-5; j_call: TRBJ1-2; clone_size: NA; cdr3_nt: TGTGCCAGCAGACCAGACGGACGACTAGATGGCTACACCTTC; cdr3_aa: CASRPDGRLDGYTF
d_call: NA; v_call: TRBV2; j_call: TRBJ1-1; clone_size: once; cdr3_nt: TGTGCCAGCAGTCGCACAGGTTCCACTGAAGCTTTCTTT; cdr3_aa: CASSRTGSTEAFF
d_call: NA; v_call: TRBV29-1; j_call: TRBJ1-2; clone_size: NA; cdr3_nt: TGCAGCGTCTCCGCAGGATACACCTTC; cdr3_aa: CSVSAGYTF
d_call: NA; v_call: TRBV27; j_call: TRBJ2-5; clone_size: NA; cdr3_nt: TGTGCCAGCAGCCCGGGAACCCTTAGGCGGACCCAGTACTTC; cdr3_aa: CASSPGTLRRTQYF
d_call: NA; v_call: TRBV6-5; j_call: TRBJ1-1; clone_size: NA; cdr3_nt: TGTGCCAGCAGCAAGAACACTGAAGCTTTCTTT; cdr3_aa: CASSKNTEAFF
d_call: NA; v_call: TRBV7-3; j_call: TRBJ2-2; clone_size: once; cdr3_nt: TGTGCCAGCAGCCCCCAACCGGGGGCGAACACCGGGGAGCTGTTTTTT; cdr3_aa: CASSPQPGANTGELFF
d_call: NA; v_call: TRBV4-1; j_call: TRBJ1-6; clone_size: few; cdr3_nt: TGCGCCAGCAGCCTAAAACTCTCCTATAATTCACCCCTCCACTTT; cdr3_aa: CASSLKLSYNSPLHF
d_call: NA; v_call: TRBV3-1/TRBV3-2; j_call: TRBJ1-1; clone_size: NA; cdr3_nt: TGTGCCAGCAGCCAAGGCGTGACACTGAACACTGAAGCTTTCTTT; cdr3_aa: CASSQGVTLNTEAFF
d_call: TRBD2; v_call: TRBV19; j_call: TRBJ2-7; clone_size: NA; cdr3_nt: TGTGCCAGTGCAACTAGCGGGGGTTACGAGCAGTACTTC; cdr3_aa: CASATSGGYEQYF
d_call: TRBD2; v_call: TRBV18; j_call: TRBJ2-1; clone_size: once; cdr3_nt: TGTGCCAGCTCACCAAGCGGGGGGGCGGGTGAGCAGTTCTTC; cdr3_aa: CASSPSGGAGEQFF
d_call: NA; v_call: TRBV30; j_call: TRBJ2-7; clone_size: NA; cdr3_nt: TGTGCCTGGAGGGGAGACCCGAGCTACGAGCAGTACTTC; cdr3_aa: CAWRGDPSYEQYF
d_call: TRBD1; v_call: TRBV5-1; j_call: TRBJ2-3; clone_size: NA; cdr3_nt: TGCGCCAGCACCGGACAGGGGGCAGCAGATACGCAGTATTTT; cdr3_aa: CASTGQGAADTQYF
d_call: TRBD1; v_call: TRBV6-5; j_call: TRBJ1-6; clone_size: NA; cdr3_nt: TGTGCCAGTACAGGGGGCGATAATTCACCCCTCCACTTT; cdr3_aa: CASTGGDNSPLHF
d_call: NA; v_call: TRBV5-1; j_call: TRBJ2-2; clone_size: NA; cdr3_nt: TGCGCCAGCAGCTATAATACAGGGACCGGGGAGCTGTTTTTT; cdr3_aa: CASSYNTGTGELFF
d_call: NA; v_call: TRBV3-1/TRBV3-2; j_call: TRBJ1-1; clone_size: NA; cdr3_nt: TGTGCCAGCAGCCAATCGCACGGTTACACTGAAGCTTTCTTT; cdr3_aa: CASSQSHGYTEAFF
d_call: TRBD1; v_call: TRBV2; j_call: TRBJ1-2; clone_size: NA; cdr3_nt: TGTGCCAGCAGTCCCGGACAGGGCTACTATGGCTACACCTTC; cdr3_aa: CASSPGQGYYGYTF
d_call: NA; v_call: TRBV10-1; j_call: TRBJ1-1; clone_size: NA; cdr3_nt: TGCGCCAGCCTTCCCAGGAGGCACACTGAAGCTTTCTTT; cdr3_aa: CASLPRRHTEAFF
d_call: TRBD1; v_call: TRBV12-5; j_call: TRBJ2-7; clone_size: NA; cdr3_nt: TGTGCTAGTGGTGACGGACAGGGGGCCAACGAGCAGTACTTC; cdr3_aa: CASGDGQGANEQYF
d_call: NA; v_call: TRBV18; j_call: TRBJ1-2; clone_size: NA; cdr3_nt: TGTGCCAGCTCACCATGGAATCAGGGGATTAGGTATGGCTACACCTTC; cdr3_aa: CASSPWNQGIRYGYTF
d_call: NA; v_call: TRBV7-9; j_call: TRBJ1-5; clone_size: NA; cdr3_nt: TGTGCCAGCAGCTCCGCGGGTCAGCCCCAGCATTTT; cdr3_aa: CASSSAGQPQHF
d_call: TRBD1; v_call: TRBV18; j_call: TRBJ2-7; clone_size: NA; cdr3_nt: TGTGCCAGCTCACCAAGGACAGGGTCCGTCTACGAGCAGTACTTC; cdr3_aa: CASSPRTGSVYEQYF
d_call: TRBD2; v_call: TRBV7-6; j_call: TRBJ2-3; clone_size: NA; cdr3_nt: TGTGCCAGCAGCTTGACCGAGGCACTAGCGGGGGGGCCGGGGTTAGATACGCAGTATTTT; cdr3_aa: CASSLTEALAGGPGLDTQYF
d_call: NA; v_call: TRBV3-1/TRBV3-2; j_call: TRBJ2-1; clone_size: NA; cdr3_nt: TGTGCCAGCAGCCCGGCGGGGAGCTCCTACAATGAGCAGTTCTTC; cdr3_aa: CASSPAGSSYNEQFF
d_call: NA; v_call: TRBV12-3/TRBV12-4; j_call: TRBJ1-2; clone_size: NA; cdr3_nt: TGTGCCAGCAGTTTATTCGCAGATGGCTACACCTTC; cdr3_aa: CASSLFADGYTF
d_call: NA; v_call: TRBV30; j_call: TRBJ2-3; clone_size: NA; cdr3_nt: TGTGCCTGGTCCGGGATGCACACAGATACGCAGTATTTT; cdr3_aa: CAWSGMHTDTQYF
d_call: TRBD1; v_call: TRBV7-6; j_call: TRBJ2-1; clone_size: NA; cdr3_nt: TGTGCCAGCAGCTTAGAGGGGACAGGGGACGATGAGCAGTTCTTC; cdr3_aa: CASSLEGTGDDEQFF
d_call: NA; v_call: TRBV5-1; j_call: TRBJ2-2; clone_size: NA; cdr3_nt: TGCGCCAGCAGCCTTAGCGCGCCGAACACCGGGGAGCTGTTTTTT; cdr3_aa: CASSLSAPNTGELFF
d_call: NA; v_call: TRBV29-1; j_call: TRBJ2-5; clone_size: NA; cdr3_nt: TGCAGCATAACCCCCGTCGGGGAAATTCAAGAGACCCAGTACTTC; cdr3_aa: CSITPVGEIQETQYF
d_call: NA; v_call: TRBV7-3; j_call: TRBJ2-7; clone_size: NA; cdr3_nt: TGTGCCAGCAGCTCCCAGGGGGGCTACGAGCAGTACTTC; cdr3_aa: CASSSQGGYEQYF
d_call: TRBD1; v_call: TRBV19; j_call: TRBJ1-6; clone_size: NA; cdr3_nt: TGTGCCAGTAGCCACACGACAGGGTATAATTCACCCCTCCACTTT; cdr3_aa: CASSHTTGYNSPLHF
d_call: NA; v_call: TRBV27; j_call: TRBJ1-5; clone_size: NA; cdr3_nt: TGTGCCAGCAGTTCTGGGGACTTCAATCAGCCCCAGCATTTT; cdr3_aa: CASSSGDFNQPQHF
d_call: NA; v_call: TRBV6-5; j_call: TRBJ1-2; clone_size: NA; cdr3_nt: TGTGCCAGCAGTTACGGGGCCTTAAGTGGCTACACCTTC; cdr3_aa: CASSYGALSGYTF
d_call: NA; v_call: TRBV7-2; j_call: TRBJ1-2; clone_size: NA; cdr3_nt: TGTGCCAGCAGCCCATGGGGCGTAGGGTATGGCTACACCTTC; cdr3_aa: CASSPWGVGYGYTF
d_call: NA; v_call: TRBV5-4; j_call: TRBJ2-5; clone_size: NA; cdr3_nt: TGTGCCAGCAGCTTGGTAAGGGGGATCGAAGAGACCCAGTACTTC; cdr3_aa: CASSLVRGIEETQYF
d_call: TRBD1; v_call: TRBV2; j_call: TRBJ1-1; clone_size: NA; cdr3_nt: TGTGCCAGCAGTGGCGGACAGGAGTTTGAAGCTTTCTTT; cdr3_aa: CASSGGQEFEAFF
d_call: TRBD2; v_call: TRBV11-2; j_call: TRBJ2-2; clone_size: NA; cdr3_nt: TGTGCCAGCAGCTTAGCGGCGGGGGAGGCCGGGGAGCTGTTTTTT; cdr3_aa: CASSLAAGEAGELFF
d_call: TRBD2; v_call: TRBV7-3; j_call: TRBJ2-5; clone_size: NA; cdr3_nt: TGTGCCAGCAGCAAAACCGGGGGGGCTTTTGAGACCCAGTACTTC; cdr3_aa: CASSKTGGAFETQYF
d_call: TRBD1; v_call: TRBV5-8; j_call: TRBJ1-2; clone_size: NA; cdr3_nt: TGTGCCAGCAGCTCTGCCGGGACAGTCGGCTACACCTTC; cdr3_aa: CASSSAGTVGYTF
d_call: TRBD2; v_call: TRBV11-2; j_call: TRBJ2-5; clone_size: NA; cdr3_nt: TGTGCCAGCAGCTTGACGGGGGGGCCTCGAGAGACCCAGTACTTC; cdr3_aa: CASSLTGGPRETQYF
d_call: NA; v_call: TRBV9; j_call: TRBJ2-2; clone_size: NA; cdr3_nt: TGTGCCAGCAGCGGCCAACAGGGTTCCACCGGGGAGCTGTTTTTT; cdr3_aa: CASSGQQGSTGELFF
d_call: TRBD2; v_call: TRBV4-3; j_call: TRBJ2-5; clone_size: NA; cdr3_nt: TGCGCCAGCAGCCAAGCGAGGGCGGGGGAAGAGACCCAGTACTTC; cdr3_aa: CASSQARAGEETQYF
d_call: NA; v_call: TRBV10-3; j_call: TRBJ2-2; clone_size: NA; cdr3_nt: TGTGCCATCAGCCCGGGACAACGAAACACCGGGGAGCTGTTTTTT; cdr3_aa: CAISPGQRNTGELFF
d_call: TRBD1; v_call: TRBV11-2; j_call: TRBJ1-4; clone_size: few; cdr3_nt: TGTGCCAGCAGCTTAGGCCAAGGACAGGGGGCGTTTGAAAAACTGTTTTTT; cdr3_aa: CASSLGQGQGAFEKLFF